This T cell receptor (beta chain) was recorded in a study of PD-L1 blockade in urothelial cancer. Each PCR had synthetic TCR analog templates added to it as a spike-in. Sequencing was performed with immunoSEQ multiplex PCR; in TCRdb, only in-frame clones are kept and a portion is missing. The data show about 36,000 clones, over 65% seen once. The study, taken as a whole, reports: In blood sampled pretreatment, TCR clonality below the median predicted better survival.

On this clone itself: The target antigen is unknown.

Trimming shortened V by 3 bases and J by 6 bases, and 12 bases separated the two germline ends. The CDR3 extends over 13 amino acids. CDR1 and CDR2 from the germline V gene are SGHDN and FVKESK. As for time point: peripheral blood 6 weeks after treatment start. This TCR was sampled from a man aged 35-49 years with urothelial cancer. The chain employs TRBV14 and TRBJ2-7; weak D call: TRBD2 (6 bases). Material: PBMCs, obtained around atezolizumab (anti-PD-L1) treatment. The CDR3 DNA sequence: TGTGCCAGCAGCCACCAGGGAGGAATCGAGCAGTACTTC. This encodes CASSHQGGIEQYF.